Below, 11 T cell receptor beta chains from the same sample are listed, as sequenced in a study of naive and memory T cell subsets. Study-level results: Naive repertoires, especially CD8, held a few larger clonotypes, possibly memory cells re-expressing CD45RA.

For these receptors, no antigen is known. Both TRBC1 and TRBC2 were covered by a beta constant-region primer of two equimolar oligonucleotides. Four rounds of PCR amplified the ligated cDNA using nested alpha and beta constant-region primers plus SP2. TCRdb analysed the UMI-ligation and nested PCR reads with MiXCR anew, one entry per CDR3 protein. The sample consists of more than 120,000 distinct CDR3 sequences, approximately 21% of them appearing once. Sequencing was carried out using naive CD8+ T cells from blood. The source of these receptors is a human donor in good health.

This clonotype was seen more than once but under ten times. The CDR3 loop reads CASSLRDPYEQYF. The CDR3 DNA follows: TGTGCCAGCAGCCTACGGGACCCCTACGAGCAGTACTTC. This sequence joins TRBV28 and TRBJ2-7, with D perhaps matching TRBD1 or TRBD2 (5 bases each). Deletions cut 6 bases from V and 2 bases from J, with 11 bases between. The CDR3 is made up of 13 amino acids. Per the germline V gene, CDR1 is MDHEN and CDR2 is SYDVKM.

V usage is TRBV6-1 and J usage is TRBJ2-5; no clear D. V was shortened by 7 bases and J by 5 bases, with 14 bases between the two germline ends. The CDR3 is made up of 13 amino acids. Germline V gene sequence: CDR1 MNHNS, CDR2 SASEGT. The CDR3 nucleotides are TGTGCCAGCACCCACGCATTCGGTGAGACCCAGTACTTC. Translated: CASTHAFGETQYF.

The CDR3 nucleotides are TGTGCCAGCAGTTCCCGAGACAACTCCTACGAGCAGTACTTC. This gives the protein CASSSRDNSYEQYF. The chain combines TRBV7-9 with TRBJ2-7, with unresolved D. The CDR3 is 14 amino acids. Germline assignment: CDR1 SEHNR and CDR2 FQNEAQ (reference sequence). The V end lost 6 bases, the J end lost 0 bases, and 12 bases lay between the germline ends.

This chain uses TRBV18 with TRBJ1-4; tentative D call: TRBD1 (5 bases). V was clipped by 4 bases and J by 4 bases, with 13 bases between them. Per the germline V gene, CDR1 is KGHSH and CDR2 is LQKENI. CDR3 length: 15 amino acids. The CDR3 DNA reads as TGTGCCAGCTCACTCAGGGACGGATTTAATGAAAAACTGTTTTTT. As protein: CASSLRDGFNEKLFF.

This chain links TRBV2 with TRBJ2-7; 7 bases map to TRBD1. The CDR3 has 12 amino acids. The germline V gene encodes CDR1 SNHLY and CDR2 FYNNEI. V was pared by 8 bases and J by 4 bases, with 5 bases of the junction left unmatched. In nucleotides, the CDR3 is TGTGCCAGCCGGGACAGTTTATACGAGCAGTACTTC. Translation gives CASRDSLYEQYF.

This chain uses TRBV18 with TRBJ2-1, with D unresolved. V shed 8 bases and J shed 8 bases, with 13 bases lying between them. The germline CDR1 and CDR2 sequences are KGHSH and LQKENI. The CDR3 runs to 12 residues. CDR3 in amino acids: CASRSPTDEQFF. In DNA form, the CDR3 reads TGTGCCAGCCGGTCCCCCACTGATGAGCAGTTCTTC. Using reference TRBV18 and TRBJ2-1 for the parts outside the CDR3, the full variable domain is NAGVMQNPRHLVRRRGQEARLRCSPMKGHSHVYWYRQLPEEGLKFMVYLQKENIIDESGMPKERFSAEFPKEGPSILRIQQVVRGDSAAYFCASRSPTDEQFFGPGTRLTVL.

In its sample, this clonotype was seen a few times. CDR3 bases: TGTGCCAGCATGGACGCGTCCTACGAGCAGTACTTC. This encodes CASMDASYEQYF. The genes are TRBV11-2 and TRBJ2-7; D uncertain. Trimming took off 7 bases at V and 1 base at J, with 8 bases between the two ends. Germline CDR1 SGHAT, CDR2 FQNNGV. This CDR3 is built from 12 residues.

The chain is built from TRBV4-1 and TRBJ2-7; TRBD1 is a possible D gene (6 bases). Germline V gene sequence: CDR1 MGHRA, CDR2 YSYEKL. Trimming removed 2 bases from V and 4 bases from J, with 9 bases in between. The CDR3 runs 13 residues. The CDR3, as DNA: TGCGCCAGCAGCCAAACACAGGGTTACGAGCAGTACTTC. This gives the protein CASSQTQGYEQYF.

This clonotype was counted only a few times. The chain carries TRBV11-2 and TRBJ2-5, with D tentatively TRBD2 (5 bases). V shed 3 bases and J shed 7 bases, with 15 bases lying between them. This CDR3 is built from 14 residues. CDR1 and CDR2 from the germline V gene are SGHAT and FQNNGV. The DNA for the CDR3 is TGTGCCAGCAGCTTCGAGAGCGGAGAAGGGACCCAGTACTTC. As protein: CASSFESGEGTQYF.

This chain uses TRBV15 with TRBJ2-3; TRBD2 matches 11 bases. Germline assignment: CDR1 LNHNV and CDR2 YYDKDF (reference sequence). CDR3 size: 19 residues. The V gene end was trimmed by 0 bases and the J gene end by 0 bases; junction bases not matched to a gene: 8. The CDR3 region is CATSRDSWTSGYSTDTQYF. The CDR3 bases are TGTGCCACCAGCAGAGATTCCTGGACTAGCGGGTACAGCACAGATACGCAGTATTTT. Full variable domain (missing parts from reference TRBV15 and TRBJ2-3): DAMVIQNPRYQVTQFGKPVTLSCSQTLNHNVMYWYQQKSSQAPKLLFHYYDKDFNNEADTPDNFQSRRPNTSFCFLDIRSPGLGDTAMYLCATSRDSWTSGYSTDTQYFGPGTRLTVL.

This clonotype was found a few times. This chain connects TRBV29-1 to TRBJ1-2, with D perhaps TRBD1 (5 bases). Trimming cost V 0 bases and J 6 bases, with 14 bases left between them. This CDR3 has 14 residues. CDR1 and CDR2 (germline): SQVTM, ANQGSEA. DNA of the CDR3: TGCAGCGTTGAAGAAACCGGGACCTCCGATGGCTACACCTTC. Translation gives CSVEETGTSDGYTF.